This TCR beta chain stems from a study of cytomegalovirus exposure and HLA in healthy donors. Study overall: Inside one of the first data releases sat about 85 million unique TCRs taken from HLA-typed donors. Study outcomes and limitations: It was reported in a later analysis that an Asian-associated ancestry cluster showed fewer N-insertions than the roughly 670-donor mean. Roughly uniform depth of sequencing across donors was assumed in presence/absence analyses. A later analysis reported that several of the most significant clusters appeared to be linked to common viral pathogens, among them Epstein-Barr virus.

Comments on this clone: The antigen is not known.

13 Jbeta primers and 60 Vbeta primers were used for the PCR. Clones were sequenced by immunoSEQ multiplex PCR, and TCRdb holds only the in-frame ones, with some missing. The sample gives under 150,000 clones, 70% to 85% of which show up once; 2.7% is in the top ten. CDR1 is LGHNA, CDR2 YNFKEQ, per germline. V was pared by 4 bases and J by 0 bases, with 4 bases between. The length of the CDR3 is 14 residues. V gene TRBV4-2 combines with J gene TRBJ2-6; no clear D. The clonotype comes from a boy younger than 10 in good health and CMV-seronegative. The sequencing input was PBMCs. CDR3 region: CASSPSSGANVLTF. The DNA for the CDR3 is TGTGCCAGCAGCCCCAGCTCTGGGGCCAACGTCCTGACTTTC.